The entry that follows covers one T cell receptor (beta chain) sequence. It was CD45RO-negative cells, positively selected for CCR7, that made up naive CD8 cells, with terminally differentiated effector memory CD45RA+ cells excluded. The data originate from a study of shared clonotypes between healthy human individuals. Only in-frame clones appear in the TCRdb table, and some are missing; sequencing was by immunoSEQ multiplex PCR. The sample includes approximately 1.9 million clones, 90% to 95% of them seen just once. This sequence originates from a man between 18 and 29 years old in good health. Some clones in this sample may be carry-over from other donors' samples. Sequencing input: naive CD8+ T cells from PBMCs.

The CDR3, as DNA: TGTGCCAGCAGCTACGACAGTGCCAACTCCTACGAGCAGTACTTC. Its protein product is CASSYDSANSYEQYF. J is TRBJ2-7 and V is TRBV5-6, with a tentative D call TRBD1 (5 bases). This CDR3 has 15 residues. In germline, CDR1 is SGHDT, CDR2 YYEEEE. Trimming pared 3 bases from V and 0 bases from J, leaving 13 bases between.